The 9 T cell receptor beta chains reported below all come from one sample, sequenced in a study of shared clonotypes between healthy human individuals. Naivety among CD8 cells was defined by CD45RO negativity and positive CCR7 selection, thereby excluding terminally differentiated effector memory CD45RA+ cells. Some clones are missing from TCRdb's copy, which holds only in-frame ones; the method was immunoSEQ multiplex PCR. The sample has 700,000 to 950,000 clones, 96% seen once; the top ten hold approximately 0.2%. Sequenced: naive CD8+ T cells sorted from blood. Receptor source: a man between 25 and 39 years old in good health.

The chain links TRBV29-1 to TRBJ2-1; 13 bases align to TRBD2. Germline lookup yields CDR1 SQVTM and CDR2 ANQGSEA. After removal of 6 bases from V and 6 bases from J, the junction contained 5 bases not matched to a gene. CDR3 size: 14 residues. CDR3 coding DNA: TGCAGCGTGGAAACTAGCGGGAGGGGCAATGAGCAGTTCTTC. Translation gives CSVETSGRGNEQFF.

V is TRBV5-6 and J is TRBJ2-7, with a weak D call TRBD1 (6 bases). With 2 bases removed from V and 5 bases from J, the gap between germline ends came to 14 bases. The CDR3 consists of 14 residues. CDR1 SGHDT and CDR2 YYEEEE come from the germline V gene. In DNA form, the CDR3 reads TGTGCCAGCAGCTTTAACAGGGCTCCCCACGAGCAGTACTTC. Translation: CASSFNRAPHEQYF.

The chain carries TRBV5-4 and TRBJ2-5; D gene unclear. In germline, CDR1 is SGHNT, CDR2 YYREEE (reference sequence). V lost 4 bases, J lost 4 bases, and 11 bases lay in between. The CDR3 runs 13 residues. DNA of the CDR3: TGTGCCAGCAGCCCGAAGGTGAGAGAGACCCAGTACTTC. This gives the protein CASSPKVRETQYF.

The chain has TRBV15 and TRBJ2-5, with TRBD2 matching 10 bases. From germline, CDR1 is LNHNV and CDR2 YYDKDF (reference sequence). The CDR3 consists of 15 residues. J gave up 7 bases and V 4 bases, and 9 bases lay outside the gene matches. The CDR3 coding sequence is TGTGCCACCAGCACTACTAGCGGGACTTTGGGGACCCAGTACTTC. Translated, it gives CATSTTSGTLGTQYF.

The genes are TRBV4-3 and TRBJ2-3; 11 nucleotides agree with TRBD2. V lost 2 bases, J lost 5 bases, and 6 bases stayed unmatched. CDR3 length equals 16 residues. CDR1 is LGHNA, CDR2 YSLEER, per germline. Written as DNA, the CDR3 is TGCGCCAGCAGCCAATTAGCGGGAGGGCCGGGAGATACGCAGTATTTT. Encoded protein: CASSQLAGGPGDTQYF.

The V and J genes are TRBV9 and TRBJ2-1; no clear D gene. CDR1 is SGDLS and CDR2 is YYNGEE in the germline V gene. V was trimmed by 4 bases and J by 7 bases, leaving 9 bases between them. The CDR3 runs 12 residues. The CDR3 sequence is CASSLEWNEQFF. Written as DNA, the CDR3 is TGTGCCAGCAGCCTTGAGTGGAATGAGCAGTTCTTC. Variable domain in full (rest from reference TRBV9 and TRBJ2-1): DSGVTQTPKHLITATGQRVTLRCSPRSGDLSVYWYQQSLDQGLQFLIQYYNGEERAKGNILERFSAQQFPDLHSELNLSSLELGDSALYFCASSLEWNEQFFGPGTRLTVL.

The rearrangement uses TRBV28 and TRBJ2-1; D is unresolved. Trimming removed 3 bases at V and 5 bases at J, with 14 bases between. Germline CDR1 and CDR2: MDHEN and SYDVKM. This CDR3 is built from 15 residues. CDR3 sequence: CASSFIPARNNEQFF. The CDR3 DNA sequence: TGTGCCAGCAGTTTCATCCCAGCGCGTAACAATGAGCAGTTCTTC.

The J gene is TRBJ2-3, the V gene TRBV18; TRBD1 aligns across 7 bases. The CDR3 is made up of 16 amino acids. V was pared by 0 bases and J by 5 bases, with 8 bases of the junction left unmatched. Germline-derived CDR1 and CDR2 are KGHSH and LQKENI. This chain's CDR3 is CASSPPGDSSLDTQYF. In DNA, the CDR3 is TGTGCCAGCTCACCACCGGGGGACAGTTCCTTAGATACGCAGTATTTT.

The chain combines TRBV28 with TRBJ2-1; D gene uncertain. V lost 5 bases and J lost 0, with 23 bases in between. This CDR3 is built from 19 residues. The V gene's germline CDR1 is MDHEN and CDR2 SYDVKM. CDR3 DNA sequence: TGTGCCAGCAGTCCCCCCGCCTACGCCCGAGGAAGCTCCTACAATGAGCAGTTCTTC. Protein product: CASSPPAYARGSSYNEQFF.